This T cell receptor (beta chain) stems from a study of a mutant IDH1 vaccine in newly diagnosed glioma. Method: immunoSEQ multiplex PCR; TCRdb's copy keeps in-frame clones and lacks some. The data hold fewer than 70,000 clones, with over 75% observed a single time. The junction had 9 bases not matched to a gene; V was cut back by 4 bases and J by 3 bases. CDR1 is LGHNT and CDR2 is FRNRAP in the germline V gene. This CDR3 is built from 16 residues. Time point defined: week 11, during vaccination. Vaccination used 300 ug of mutant IDH1 20-mer peptide per dose, with topical imiquimod. This clone is medium-sized (0.01 to 0.1%) within its sample. Its antigen remains unknown.

The TCR comes from a man aged 35 to 55 with glioma. The chain recombines TRBV12-5 with TRBJ1-3, with TRBD1 identical over 7 bases. The sample in question was PBMCs, obtained from a glioma patient whose treatment included an IDH1 peptide vaccine. This CDR3 reads CASGCINRGDGNTIYF. The DNA for the CDR3 is TGTGCTAGTGGTTGCATAAACAGGGGTGATGGAAACACCATATATTTT. The full variable domain, in which reference TRBV12-5 and TRBJ1-3 provide the parts outside the CDR3, is DARVTQTPRHKVTEMGQEVTMRCQPILGHNTVFWYRQTMMQGLELLAYFRNRAPLDDSGMPKDRFSAEMPDATLATLKIQPSEPRDSAVYFCASGCINRGDGNTIYFGEGSWLTVV.